A selection of T cell receptor beta chains follows, all from one sample in a study of shared clonotypes between healthy human individuals. Data came from immunoSEQ multiplex PCR; TCRdb stores just in-frame clones and leaves some out. The data hold roughly 2.5 million clones, with approximately 94% observed a single time. Sequences were obtained from naive CD4+ T cells sorted from blood. Receptors were obtained from a man aged 18 to 29 in good health. Both conserved end residues are part of each CDR3. The order of the fields is D gene, V gene, J gene, CDR3 protein, CDR3 DNA. A D gene is named only where the DNA matches it firmly.

D: TRBD1
V: TRBV9
J: TRBJ2-1
CDR3: CASSVALGQGGNEQFF
DNA: TGTGCCAGCAGCGTAGCCCTGGGACAGGGCGGCAATGAGCAGTTCTTC

D: -
V: TRBV2
J: TRBJ1-4
CDR3: CASSGNEKLFF
DNA: TGTGCCAGCAGTGGTAATGAAAAACTGTTTTTT

D: -
V: TRBV9
J: TRBJ2-2
CDR3: CASSAGTAGGELFF
DNA: TGTGCCAGCAGCGCCGGTACAGCGGGCGGGGAGCTGTTTTTT

D: -
V: TRBV6-5
J: TRBJ1-1
CDR3: CASSYGGSDTEAFF
DNA: TGTGCCAGCAGTTATGGGGGGTCGGACACTGAAGCTTTCTTT

D: -
V: TRBV27
J: TRBJ2-5
CDR3: CASSYRWEETQYF
DNA: TGTGCCAGCAGTTACCGCTGGGAAGAGACCCAGTACTTC

D: -
V: TRBV4-3
J: TRBJ2-5
CDR3: CASSPSRGGVVGETQYF
DNA: TGCGCCAGCAGCCCCAGCAGAGGGGGAGTGGTAGGGGAGACCCAGTACTTC

D: -
V: TRBV19
J: TRBJ1-1
CDR3: CASSMGDPNTEAFF
DNA: TGTGCCAGTAGTATGGGGGATCCAAACACTGAAGCTTTCTTT

D: TRBD1
V: TRBV9
J: TRBJ1-6
CDR3: CASSVPGTGGSPLHF
DNA: TGTGCCAGCAGCGTCCCCGGGACAGGGGGTTCACCCCTCCACTTT

D: TRBD2
V: TRBV4-1
J: TRBJ2-1
CDR3: CASSQDRTSGRGEQFF
DNA: TGCGCCAGCAGCCAAGATCGTACTAGCGGGAGGGGTGAGCAGTTCTTC

D: -
V: TRBV7-6
J: TRBJ1-1
CDR3: CARDIPRAFF
DNA: TGTGCCAGGGACATACCCCGAGCTTTCTTT

D: -
V: TRBV18
J: TRBJ2-5
CDR3: CASSPLGELRGETQYF
DNA: TGTGCCAGCTCACCACTCGGCGAGCTAAGAGGGGAGACCCAGTACTTC

D: -
V: TRBV14
J: TRBJ1-6
CDR3: CASSLMRGDSPLHF
DNA: TGTGCCAGCAGCCTCATGAGGGGGGATTCACCCCTCCACTTT

D: -
V: TRBV28
J: TRBJ1-4
CDR3: CASGPHADEKLFF
DNA: TGTGCCAGCGGTCCCCACGCAGATGAAAAACTGTTTTTT

D: -
V: TRBV4-2
J: TRBJ1-2
CDR3: CASSQFSGYTF
DNA: TGTGCCAGCAGCCAATTCTCTGGCTACACCTTC

D: TRBD1
V: TRBV10-3
J: TRBJ1-1
CDR3: CAISGQGGNTEAFF
DNA: TGTGCCATCAGTGGACAGGGGGGGAACACTGAAGCTTTCTTT

D: -
V: TRBV28
J: TRBJ2-3
CDR3: CASTPRRGNTDTQYF
DNA: TGTGCCAGCACCCCCCGGCGGGGTAACACAGATACGCAGTATTTT

D: TRBD2
V: TRBV18
J: TRBJ2-1
CDR3: CASSPLSGGVNEQFF
DNA: TGTGCCAGCTCACCCCTTAGCGGGGGGGTTAATGAGCAGTTCTTC

D: TRBD2
V: TRBV29-1
J: TRBJ2-2
CDR3: CSVGSGGPAGELFF
DNA: TGCAGCGTTGGAAGCGGGGGTCCGGCCGGGGAGCTGTTTTTT

D: -
V: TRBV12-2
J: TRBJ1-5
CDR3: CASRLTGQSIGQPQHF
DNA: TGTGCAAGTCGTTTAACGGGACAATCGATTGGGCAGCCCCAGCATTTT

D: -
V: TRBV5-1
J: TRBJ2-2
CDR3: CASSFEGPHGELFF
DNA: TGCGCCAGCAGCTTTGAGGGACCCCACGGGGAGCTGTTTTTT

D: -
V: TRBV30
J: TRBJ2-2
CDR3: CACPPGHANTGELFF
DNA: TGTGCCTGTCCTCCGGGTCACGCGAACACCGGGGAGCTGTTTTTT

D: -
V: TRBV5-1
J: TRBJ2-1
CDR3: CASSLDGVRDNEQFF
DNA: TGCGCCAGCAGCTTGGACGGCGTCAGAGACAATGAGCAGTTCTTC